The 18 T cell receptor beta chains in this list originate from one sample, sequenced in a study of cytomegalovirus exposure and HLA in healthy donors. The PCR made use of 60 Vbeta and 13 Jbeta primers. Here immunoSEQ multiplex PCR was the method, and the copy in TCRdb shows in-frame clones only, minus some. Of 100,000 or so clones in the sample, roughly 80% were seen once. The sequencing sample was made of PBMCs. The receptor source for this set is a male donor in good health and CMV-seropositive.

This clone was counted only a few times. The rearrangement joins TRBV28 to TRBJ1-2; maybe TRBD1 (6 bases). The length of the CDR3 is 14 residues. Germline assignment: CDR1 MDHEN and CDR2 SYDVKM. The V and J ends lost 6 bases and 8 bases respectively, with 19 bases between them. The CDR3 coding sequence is TGTGCCAGCAGCCCCGGACAGTCCCGAGGGGGCTACACCTTC. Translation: CASSPGQSRGGYTF.

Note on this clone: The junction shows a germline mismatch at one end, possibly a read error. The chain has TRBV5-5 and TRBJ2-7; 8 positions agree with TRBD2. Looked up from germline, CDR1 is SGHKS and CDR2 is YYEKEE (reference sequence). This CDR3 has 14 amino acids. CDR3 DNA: TGTGCCAGCAGCTTGTTTGGGACTAGTAAAGCGGTTCACTTC. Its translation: CASSLFGTSKAVHF.

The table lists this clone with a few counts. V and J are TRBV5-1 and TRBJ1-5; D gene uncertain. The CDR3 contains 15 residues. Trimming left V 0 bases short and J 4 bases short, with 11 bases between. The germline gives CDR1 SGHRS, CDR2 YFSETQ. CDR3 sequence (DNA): TGCGCCAGCAGCTTGGGACCCCTCGGGAATCAGCCCCAGCATTTT. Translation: CASSLGPLGNQPQHF.

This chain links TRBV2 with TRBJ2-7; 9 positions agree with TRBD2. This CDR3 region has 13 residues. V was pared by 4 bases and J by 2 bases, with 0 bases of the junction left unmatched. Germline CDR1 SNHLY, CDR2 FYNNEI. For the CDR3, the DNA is TGTGCCAGCAGTGCTAGCGGGGCCTACGAGCAGTACTTC. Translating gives CASSASGAYEQYF.

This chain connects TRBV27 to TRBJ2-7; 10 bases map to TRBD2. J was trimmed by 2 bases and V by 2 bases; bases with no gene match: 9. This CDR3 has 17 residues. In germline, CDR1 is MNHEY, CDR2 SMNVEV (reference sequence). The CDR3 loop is CASSLDFPGLATYEQYF. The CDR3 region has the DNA TGTGCCAGCAGTTTAGACTTCCCGGGACTAGCGACCTACGAGCAGTACTTC.

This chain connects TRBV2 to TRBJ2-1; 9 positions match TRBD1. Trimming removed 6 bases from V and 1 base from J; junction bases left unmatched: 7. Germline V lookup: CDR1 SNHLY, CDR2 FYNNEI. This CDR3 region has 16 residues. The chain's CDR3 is CASSRQGGASYNEQFF. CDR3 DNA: TGTGCCAGCAGCAGACAGGGGGGAGCATCCTACAATGAGCAGTTCTTC.

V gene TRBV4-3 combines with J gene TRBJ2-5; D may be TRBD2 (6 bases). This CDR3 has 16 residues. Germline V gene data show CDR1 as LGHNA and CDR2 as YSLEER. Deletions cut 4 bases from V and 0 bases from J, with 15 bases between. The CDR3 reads CASSPAGYGYQETQYF. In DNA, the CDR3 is TGCGCCAGCAGCCCGGCGGGGTATGGGTACCAAGAGACCCAGTACTTC.

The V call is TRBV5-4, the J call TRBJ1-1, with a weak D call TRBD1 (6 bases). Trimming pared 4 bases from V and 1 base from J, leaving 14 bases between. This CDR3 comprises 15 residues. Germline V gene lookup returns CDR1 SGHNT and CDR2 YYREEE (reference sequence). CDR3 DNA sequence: TGTGCCAGCAGCCCCCGGACAGCGGCGAACACTGAAGCTTTCTTT. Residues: CASSPRTAANTEAFF.

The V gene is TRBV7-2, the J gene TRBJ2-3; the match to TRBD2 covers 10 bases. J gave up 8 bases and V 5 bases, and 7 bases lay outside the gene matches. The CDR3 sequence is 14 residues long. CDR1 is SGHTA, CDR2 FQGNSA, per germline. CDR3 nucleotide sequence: TGTGCCAGCAGCCCTAGCGGGAGTGGAGGTACGCAGTATTTT. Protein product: CASSPSGSGGTQYF. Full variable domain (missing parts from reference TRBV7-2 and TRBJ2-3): GAGVSQSPSNKVTEKGKDVELRCDPISGHTALYWYRQSLGQGLEFLIYFQGNSAPDKSGLPSDRFSAERTGGSVSTLTIQRTQQEDSAVYLCASSPSGSGGTQYFGPGTRLTVL.

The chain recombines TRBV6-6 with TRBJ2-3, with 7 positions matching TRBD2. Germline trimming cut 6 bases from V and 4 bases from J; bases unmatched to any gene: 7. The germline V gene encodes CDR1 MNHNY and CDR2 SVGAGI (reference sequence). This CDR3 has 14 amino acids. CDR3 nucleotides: TGTGCCAGCAGAGGACTAGTGACTCCAGATACGCAGTATTTT. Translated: CASRGLVTPDTQYF.

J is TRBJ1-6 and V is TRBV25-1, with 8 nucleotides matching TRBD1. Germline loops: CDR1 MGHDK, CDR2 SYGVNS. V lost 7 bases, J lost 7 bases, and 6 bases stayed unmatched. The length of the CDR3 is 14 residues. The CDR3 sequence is CASTSWTGNSPLHF. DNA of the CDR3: TGTGCCAGCACCTCCTGGACAGGGAATTCACCCCTCCACTTT.

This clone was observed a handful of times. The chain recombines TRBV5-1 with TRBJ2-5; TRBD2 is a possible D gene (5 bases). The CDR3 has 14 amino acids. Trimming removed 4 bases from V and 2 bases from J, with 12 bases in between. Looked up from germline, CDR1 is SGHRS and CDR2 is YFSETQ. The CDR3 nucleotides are TGCGCCAGCAGCCGCGGGCAGGATCAAGAGACCCAGTACTTC. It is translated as CASSRGQDQETQYF.

For the CDR3, the DNA is TGTGCCACCAGCAGAGATTCCGGGACTAGCGGGAGGAGAAAGTACTTC. Protein product: CATSRDSGTSGRRKYF. The chain is built from TRBV15 and TRBJ2-7; 15 bases agree with TRBD2. Germline V CDR1 and CDR2: LNHNV, YYDKDF (reference sequence). The V and J ends lost 0 bases and 11 bases, in that order; junction bases with no gene match: 8. The CDR3 totals 16 residues.

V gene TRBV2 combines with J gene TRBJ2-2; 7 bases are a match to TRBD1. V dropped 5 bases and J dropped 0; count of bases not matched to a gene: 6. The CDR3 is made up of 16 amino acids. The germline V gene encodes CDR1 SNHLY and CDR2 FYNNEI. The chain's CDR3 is CASSYLTGSNTGELFF. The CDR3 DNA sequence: TGTGCCAGCAGTTATTTGACAGGGTCGAACACCGGGGAGCTGTTTTTT.

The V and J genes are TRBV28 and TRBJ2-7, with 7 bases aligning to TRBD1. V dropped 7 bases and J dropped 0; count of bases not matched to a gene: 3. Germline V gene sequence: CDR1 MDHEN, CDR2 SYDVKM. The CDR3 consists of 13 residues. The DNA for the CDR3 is TGTGCCAGCATGGACAGGATCTCCTACGAGCAGTACTTC. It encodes CASMDRISYEQYF. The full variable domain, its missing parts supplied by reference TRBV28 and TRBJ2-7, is DVKVTQSSRYLVKRTGEKVFLECVQDMDHENMFWYRQDPGLGLRLIYFSYDVKMKEKGDIPEGYSVSREKKERFSLILESASTNQTSMYLCASMDRISYEQYFGPGTRLTVT.

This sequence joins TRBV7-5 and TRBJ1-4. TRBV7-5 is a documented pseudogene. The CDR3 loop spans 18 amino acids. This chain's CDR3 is CARSDLTSLLVDNEKLFF. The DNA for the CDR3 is TGTGCCAGAAGTGACCTCACGAGTCTCCTAGTCGACAATGAAAAACTGTTTTTT.

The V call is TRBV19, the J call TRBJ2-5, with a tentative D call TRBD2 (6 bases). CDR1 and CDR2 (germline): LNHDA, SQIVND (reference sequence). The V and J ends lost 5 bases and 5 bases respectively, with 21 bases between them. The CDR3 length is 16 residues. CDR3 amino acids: CASSPGTLAGSETQYF. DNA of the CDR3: TGTGCCAGTAGTCCAGGAACACTAGCAGGGTCCGAGACCCAGTACTTC.

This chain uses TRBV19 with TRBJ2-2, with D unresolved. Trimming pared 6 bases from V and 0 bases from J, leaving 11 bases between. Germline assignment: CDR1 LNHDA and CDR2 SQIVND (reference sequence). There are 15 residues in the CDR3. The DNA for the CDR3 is TGTGCCAGTAGACGGTTACTACCGAACACCGGGGAGCTGTTTTTT. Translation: CASRRLLPNTGELFF.